This is a list of T cell receptor beta chains from one sample in a study of control samples from healthy donors and cancer patients. Profiled with immunoSEQ multiplex PCR; TCRdb holds only in-frame clones, not every one. Found here are 65,000 to 85,000 clones, about nine tenths of them singletons; the top ten hold about 9.9%. The sequencing input was PBMCs. The receptors here all came from a woman in her fifties or sixties with colorectal cancer. Both conserved end residues are part of each CDR3. D genes are given only for firm matches. The size entry is marked missing in some rows and otherwise reads once, few, many or a size class.

d_call: .; clone_size: .; v_call: TRBV7-2; j_call: TRBJ2-2; cdr3_nt: TGTGCCAGCAGCTTATTTCGGAACACCGGGGAGCTGTTTTTT; cdr3_aa: CASSLFRNTGELFF
d_call: .; clone_size: .; v_call: TRBV15; j_call: TRBJ1-5; cdr3_nt: TGTGCCACCAGCGGACGTCACGTTCAGCCCCAGCATTTT; cdr3_aa: CATSGRHVQPQHF
d_call: .; clone_size: .; v_call: TRBV23-1; j_call: TRBJ1-5; cdr3_nt: TGCGCCAGCAGTCAATCGTTTTCGGGCAGGGGCGATAATAATCAGCCCCAGCATTTT; cdr3_aa: CASSQSFSGRGDNNQPQHF
d_call: .; clone_size: .; v_call: TRBV5-1; j_call: TRBJ2-3; cdr3_nt: TGCGCCAGCAGCTTGTCCCAGGGGTCAGATACGCAGTATTTT; cdr3_aa: CASSLSQGSDTQYF
d_call: .; clone_size: .; v_call: TRBV2; j_call: TRBJ1-5; cdr3_nt: TGTGCCAGCAGTGGGACAGATCAGCCCCAGCATTTT; cdr3_aa: CASSGTDQPQHF
d_call: TRBD2; clone_size: .; v_call: TRBV10-2; j_call: TRBJ2-1; cdr3_nt: TGCGCCAGCAGCCTAGCGGGGGGGCCTAATGAGCAGTTCTTC; cdr3_aa: CASSLAGGPNEQFF
d_call: TRBD1; clone_size: .; v_call: TRBV6-5; j_call: TRBJ1-5; cdr3_nt: TGTGCCAGCAGGACAGGGGGCTTGGGCAATCAGCCCCAGCATTTT; cdr3_aa: CASRTGGLGNQPQHF
d_call: .; clone_size: .; v_call: TRBV9; j_call: TRBJ2-5; cdr3_nt: TGTGCCAGCAGCGTGGTAGCGGACCAAGAGACCCAGTACTTC; cdr3_aa: CASSVVADQETQYF
d_call: .; clone_size: once; v_call: TRBV28; j_call: TRBJ1-3; cdr3_nt: TGTGCCAGCAGTTTAAACAGCTTCTCTGGAAACACCATATATTTT; cdr3_aa: CASSLNSFSGNTIYF
d_call: TRBD2; clone_size: .; v_call: TRBV5-3; j_call: TRBJ2-3; cdr3_nt: TGTGCCAGAAGCCCGTCGACTAGCGGCGGGTTTAACACAGATACGCAGTATTTT; cdr3_aa: CARSPSTSGGFNTDTQYF
d_call: .; clone_size: .; v_call: TRBV28; j_call: TRBJ1-6; cdr3_nt: TGTGCCAGCAGTCTCAGGGGTCGAGGTTCACCCCTCCACTTT; cdr3_aa: CASSLRGRGSPLHF
d_call: .; clone_size: few; v_call: TRBV5-6; j_call: TRBJ2-1; cdr3_nt: TGTGCCAGCCAGCTGGATTGGGGATACAATGAGCAGTTCTTC; cdr3_aa: CASQLDWGYNEQFF
d_call: .; clone_size: once; v_call: TRBV21-1; j_call: TRBJ1-5; cdr3_nt: TGTGCCAGCAGCCTTAAACGGACAGATGGTCAGCCCCAGCATTTT; cdr3_aa: CASSLKRTDGQPQHF
d_call: .; clone_size: .; v_call: TRBV14; j_call: TRBJ1-5; cdr3_nt: TGTGCCAGCAGCCCCACAGGGTACGGTCAGCCCCAGCATTTT; cdr3_aa: CASSPTGYGQPQHF
d_call: TRBD1; clone_size: .; v_call: TRBV14; j_call: TRBJ2-5; cdr3_nt: TGTGCCAGCAGCCAAGCTCGTCTTGACAGGGGGCTAGAGACCCAGTACTTC; cdr3_aa: CASSQARLDRGLETQYF
d_call: TRBD1; clone_size: .; v_call: TRBV5-5; j_call: TRBJ1-1; cdr3_nt: TGTGCCAGCAGCTTGGAGGCAGGGGGGAACACTGAAGCTTTCTTT; cdr3_aa: CASSLEAGGNTEAFF
d_call: TRBD1; clone_size: .; v_call: TRBV7-9; j_call: TRBJ1-6; cdr3_nt: TGTGCCAGCGTTAAACAGGGGGATGGATCACCCCTCCACTTT; cdr3_aa: CASVKQGDGSPLHF
d_call: TRBD1; clone_size: .; v_call: TRBV7-9; j_call: TRBJ1-6; cdr3_nt: TGTGCCAGCGCCCGACAGGGAAGCTCCTATAATTCACCCCTCCACTTT; cdr3_aa: CASARQGSSYNSPLHF
d_call: TRBD2; clone_size: .; v_call: TRBV12-5; j_call: TRBJ2-2; cdr3_nt: TGTGCTAGTGGTTTGGTAGCGGGGGGGACCGGGGAGCTGTTTTTT; cdr3_aa: CASGLVAGGTGELFF
d_call: .; clone_size: .; v_call: TRBV15; j_call: TRBJ2-3; cdr3_nt: TGTGCCACGTCTCAGGGAAGCACAGATACGCAGTATTTT; cdr3_aa: CATSQGSTDTQYF
d_call: TRBD1; clone_size: once; v_call: TRBV19; j_call: TRBJ2-4; cdr3_nt: TGTGCCAGTAGTTCTGGGGACAGGGGATCGCTAGCCAAAAACATTCAGTACTTC; cdr3_aa: CASSSGDRGSLAKNIQYF
d_call: .; clone_size: .; v_call: TRBV2; j_call: TRBJ2-2; cdr3_nt: TGTGCCAGCAGTGAAGAGGCAGCGTCCGACTCGAACACCGGGGAGCTGTTTTTT; cdr3_aa: CASSEEAASDSNTGELFF
d_call: .; clone_size: .; v_call: TRBV2; j_call: TRBJ2-2; cdr3_nt: TGTGCCAGCGGATACAGGGTAGACAGCACCGGGGAGCTGTTTTTT; cdr3_aa: CASGYRVDSTGELFF
d_call: .; clone_size: .; v_call: TRBV5-8; j_call: TRBJ2-5; cdr3_nt: TGTGCCAGCAGCCGCGACGGATACTTC; cdr3_aa: CASSRDGYF
d_call: .; clone_size: .; v_call: TRBV5-1; j_call: TRBJ1-2; cdr3_nt: TGCGCCAGCAACCGAGGTGATCTCTATGGCTACACCTTC; cdr3_aa: CASNRGDLYGYTF
d_call: .; clone_size: .; v_call: TRBV7-9; j_call: TRBJ2-1; cdr3_nt: TGTGCCAGCAGCCCGCTCGCGGCGACCTACAATGAGCAGTTCTTC; cdr3_aa: CASSPLAATYNEQFF
d_call: .; clone_size: once; v_call: TRBV3-1/TRBV3-2; j_call: TRBJ1-1; cdr3_nt: TGTGCCAGCAGCCAACCTACATCTGATCGTGAAGCTTTCTTT; cdr3_aa: CASSQPTSDREAFF
d_call: TRBD1; clone_size: few; v_call: TRBV30; j_call: TRBJ1-1; cdr3_nt: TGTGCCTGGGCGACAGGGTGGGTAGGTGAAGCTTTCTTT; cdr3_aa: CAWATGWVGEAFF
d_call: TRBD1; clone_size: .; v_call: TRBV5-5; j_call: TRBJ1-1; cdr3_nt: TGTGCCAGCAGCTTGACAGGGGCCGTCTTGAACACTGAAGCTTTCTTT; cdr3_aa: CASSLTGAVLNTEAFF
d_call: .; clone_size: few; v_call: TRBV10-2; j_call: TRBJ2-3; cdr3_nt: TGCGCCAGCAGTGAGGATCGAGGCACAGATACGCAGTATTTT; cdr3_aa: CASSEDRGTDTQYF
d_call: .; clone_size: .; v_call: TRBV7-2; j_call: TRBJ2-3; cdr3_nt: TGTGCCAGCAGCCGGACAATTAGCACAGATACGCAGTATTTT; cdr3_aa: CASSRTISTDTQYF
d_call: .; clone_size: .; v_call: TRBV7-9; j_call: TRBJ1-3; cdr3_nt: TGTGCCAGCATCAGCCCTGGAAACACCATATATTTT; cdr3_aa: CASISPGNTIYF
d_call: .; clone_size: .; v_call: TRBV28; j_call: TRBJ1-4; cdr3_nt: TGTGCCAGCAGCCTACAAGGAAAACTGTTTTTT; cdr3_aa: CASSLQGKLFF
d_call: .; clone_size: .; v_call: TRBV19; j_call: TRBJ1-5; cdr3_nt: TGTGCCTCAGGGCAAGCCCATCAGCCCCAGCATTTT; cdr3_aa: CASGQAHQPQHF
d_call: .; clone_size: .; v_call: TRBV27; j_call: TRBJ1-6; cdr3_nt: TGTGCCAGCAGTCCCCGGGCCCCAAAGGGATCACCCCTCCACTTT; cdr3_aa: CASSPRAPKGSPLHF
d_call: .; clone_size: .; v_call: TRBV5-6; j_call: TRBJ1-1; cdr3_nt: TGTGCCAGCAGCTCCCTTGGACATCTGAACACTGAAGCTTTCTTT; cdr3_aa: CASSSLGHLNTEAFF
d_call: TRBD2; clone_size: .; v_call: TRBV7-9; j_call: TRBJ2-1; cdr3_nt: TGTGCCAGCGCGAGGGAGGGCTACAATGAGCAGTTCTTC; cdr3_aa: CASAREGYNEQFF
d_call: TRBD1; clone_size: .; v_call: TRBV7-2; j_call: TRBJ1-2; cdr3_nt: TGTGCCAGCAGCTATAAGATCACCCGGGACAGTCCCCTCTTC; cdr3_aa: CASSYKITRDSPLF
d_call: TRBD2; clone_size: .; v_call: TRBV25-1; j_call: TRBJ2-1; cdr3_nt: TGTGCCAGCAGTGAATTTAGCGGGGGGATCTACAATGAGCAGTTCTTC; cdr3_aa: CASSEFSGGIYNEQFF
d_call: .; clone_size: once; v_call: TRBV7-8; j_call: TRBJ1-1; cdr3_nt: TGTGCCAGCAGCTTAGAACATTCCGGCGAAGCTTTCTTT; cdr3_aa: CASSLEHSGEAFF
d_call: .; clone_size: .; v_call: TRBV9; j_call: TRBJ2-2; cdr3_nt: TGTGCCAGCAGCCCCTGGACAACCAACACCGGGGAGCTGTTTTTT; cdr3_aa: CASSPWTTNTGELFF
d_call: .; clone_size: .; v_call: TRBV6-5; j_call: TRBJ1-3; cdr3_nt: TGTGCCAGCAGACAAGCTTCAATCTCTGGAAACACCATATATTTT; cdr3_aa: CASRQASISGNTIYF
d_call: .; clone_size: .; v_call: TRBV28; j_call: TRBJ1-5; cdr3_nt: TGTGCCAGCAGCCCTGACTCAAATCAGCCCCAGCATTTT; cdr3_aa: CASSPDSNQPQHF
d_call: .; clone_size: .; v_call: TRBV7-3; j_call: TRBJ2-1; cdr3_nt: TGTGCCAGCAGCTTACAGCAGGGGTCCTACAATGAGCAGTTCTTC; cdr3_aa: CASSLQQGSYNEQFF
d_call: TRBD2; clone_size: few; v_call: TRBV6-2/TRBV6-3; j_call: TRBJ2-2; cdr3_nt: TGTGCCAGCAGTTACCAACTAGCGGGGGTAACCGGGGAGCTGTTTTTT; cdr3_aa: CASSYQLAGVTGELFF
d_call: TRBD1; clone_size: .; v_call: TRBV19; j_call: TRBJ2-3; cdr3_nt: TGTGCCAGTAGTATGGACAGGGGGGGTACAAATACGCAGTATTTT; cdr3_aa: CASSMDRGGTNTQYF
d_call: .; clone_size: .; v_call: TRBV7-8; j_call: TRBJ1-5; cdr3_nt: TGTGCCAGCAGCTTAATGTCGGGGAATATACGCAATCAGCCCCAGCATTTT; cdr3_aa: CASSLMSGNIRNQPQHF
d_call: .; clone_size: .; v_call: TRBV6-5; j_call: TRBJ1-1; cdr3_nt: TGTGCCAGCAGTTACTCTGGACAGATCCACACTGAAGCTTTCTTT; cdr3_aa: CASSYSGQIHTEAFF
d_call: TRBD1; clone_size: .; v_call: TRBV5-1; j_call: TRBJ2-3; cdr3_nt: TGCGCCAGCAGTCCGACAGGGGCAGATACGCAGTATTTT; cdr3_aa: CASSPTGADTQYF
d_call: .; clone_size: .; v_call: TRBV15; j_call: TRBJ2-4; cdr3_nt: TGTGCCACCAGCAGAGATATTCAGGGGAAAGGAAACATTCAGTACTTC; cdr3_aa: CATSRDIQGKGNIQYF
d_call: .; clone_size: .; v_call: TRBV4-3; j_call: TRBJ1-1; cdr3_nt: TGCGCCAGCAGCCAAGATCTAGAAGGGAGGGCTTTCTTT; cdr3_aa: CASSQDLEGRAFF